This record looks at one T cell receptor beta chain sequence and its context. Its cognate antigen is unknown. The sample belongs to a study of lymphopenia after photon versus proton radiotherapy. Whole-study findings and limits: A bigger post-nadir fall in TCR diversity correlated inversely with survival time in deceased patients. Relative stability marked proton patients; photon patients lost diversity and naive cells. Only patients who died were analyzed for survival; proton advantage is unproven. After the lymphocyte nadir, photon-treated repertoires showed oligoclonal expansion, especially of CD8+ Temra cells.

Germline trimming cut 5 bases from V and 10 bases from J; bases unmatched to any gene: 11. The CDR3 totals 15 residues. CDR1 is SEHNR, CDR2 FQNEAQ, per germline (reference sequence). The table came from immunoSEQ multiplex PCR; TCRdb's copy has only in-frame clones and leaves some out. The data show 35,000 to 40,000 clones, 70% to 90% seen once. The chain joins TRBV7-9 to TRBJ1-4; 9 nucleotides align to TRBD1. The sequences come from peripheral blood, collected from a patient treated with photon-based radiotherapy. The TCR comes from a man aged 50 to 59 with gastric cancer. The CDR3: CASSPQQGAGGKLFF. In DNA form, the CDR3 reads TGTGCCAGCAGCCCGCAACAGGGGGCGGGGGGAAAACTGTTTTTT.